These T cell receptor beta chains were read from a single sample in a study of cytomegalovirus exposure and HLA in healthy donors. Data came from immunoSEQ multiplex PCR; TCRdb stores just in-frame clones and leaves some out. The sample includes over 65,000 clones. Sequencing was performed on PBMCs. These receptors were collected from a woman aged 30 to 39 in good health and CMV-seronegative. CDR3s include the opening cysteine and the closing phenylalanine or tryptophan. A D gene is named only where the DNA matches it firmly.

D gene	V gene	J gene	CDR3 DNA	CDR3 protein
.	TRBV2	TRBJ1-3	TGTGCCAGTACACAGGTCTCTGGAAACACCATATATTTT	CASTQVSGNTIYF
.	TRBV30	TRBJ1-5	TGTGCCTGGAGTGTACGGGGTCAGCCCCAGCATTTT	CAWSVRGQPQHF
TRBD1	TRBV7-9	TRBJ1-4	TGTGCCAGCAGCGTTGGAACGGGGACAGGGGCTAATGAAAAACTGTTTTTT	CASSVGTGTGANEKLFF
.	TRBV6-1	TRBJ1-2	TGTGCCAGCAGTGAAGAGGGACGGGGGATTTATGGCTACACCTTC	CASSEEGRGIYGYTF
.	TRBV6-5	TRBJ1-2	TGTGCCAGCAGTTATTCTACAGCTAACTATGGCTACACCTTC	CASSYSTANYGYTF
TRBD1	TRBV2	TRBJ2-7	TGTGCCAGCAGTGGGGGGACAGGACTCACCTACGAGCAGTACTTC	CASSGGTGLTYEQYF
TRBD1	TRBV7-8	TRBJ1-2	TGTGCCAGCAGCTTAATTCAGGGGGCTGGATATGGCTACACCTTC	CASSLIQGAGYGYTF
.	TRBV19	TRBJ2-5	TGTGCCAGCTCATCGGGAAGCGGAGGGCCGGAGACCCAGTACTTC	CASSSGSGGPETQYF
TRBD2	TRBV29-1	TRBJ2-7	TGCAGCGTGGGACTAGCGGGAAACTACGAGCAGTACTTC	CSVGLAGNYEQYF
TRBD2	TRBV4-1	TRBJ2-1	TGCGCCAGCAGCCCACAAGCGGGAGATAGTGGTGAGCAGTTCTTC	CASSPQAGDSGEQFF
TRBD2	TRBV5-1	TRBJ2-1	TGCGCCAGCAGCATCGGGACTAGCGCCTACAATGAGCAGTTCTTC	CASSIGTSAYNEQFF
.	TRBV30	TRBJ2-1	TGTGCATGGCCCCCAGGGGAGCAGTTCTTC	CAWPPGEQFF
TRBD2	TRBV2	TRBJ2-5	TGTGCCAGCAGACCCAAGACTAGCGGGAGGGAGACCCAGTACTTC	CASRPKTSGRETQYF
TRBD1	TRBV5-1	TRBJ2-6	TGCGCCAGCAGGTCGGACAGGGGGGAATCCGGGGCCAACGTCCTGACTTTC	CASRSDRGESGANVLTF
.	TRBV30	TRBJ1-1	TGTGCCTGGGAGCCCTCGGGGAGGGGCCGGACTGAAGCTTTCTTT	CAWEPSGRGRTEAFF
.	TRBV9	TRBJ2-7	TGTGCCAGCAGCGTAGAAGCAGGCTACGAGCAGTACTTC	CASSVEAGYEQYF
TRBD1	TRBV6-1	TRBJ2-7	TGTGCCAGCAGTGAAGCGGCAGGGGGTTACGAGCAGTACTTC	CASSEAAGGYEQYF
TRBD2	TRBV7-9	TRBJ2-1	TGTGCCAGCACCGGGGGGTGGCTGGAGAATGAGCAGTTCTTC	CASTGGWLENEQFF
.	TRBV7-2	TRBJ2-7	TGTGCCAGCAGCGCCCCCGAGGGCTACGAGCAGTACTTC	CASSAPEGYEQYF
.	TRBV7-6	TRBJ2-1	TGTGCCAGCAGCCCTCGGGCTAGCGTGAGCTCCTACAATGAGCAGTTCTTC	CASSPRASVSSYNEQFF
TRBD1	TRBV5-6	TRBJ1-1	TGTGCCAGCAGCGACCACACAGGGGACACTGAAGCTTTCTTT	CASSDHTGDTEAFF
.	TRBV27	TRBJ1-1	TGTGCCAGCAGTCCCTACACAGGTTTCACTGAAGCTTTCTTT	CASSPYTGFTEAFF
.	TRBV18	TRBJ1-2	TGTGCCAGCTCACCACCGAGCGCCTCTAACTATGGCTACACCTTC	CASSPPSASNYGYTF
.	TRBV6-1	TRBJ1-5	TGTGCCAGCAGAACCAGGTCGAGTAATCAGCCCCAGCATTTT	CASRTRSSNQPQHF
TRBD1	TRBV2	TRBJ2-5	TGTGCCAGCAGACCCGGGACAGGGGAAGAGACCCAGTACTTC	CASRPGTGEETQYF
TRBD1	TRBV4-2	TRBJ2-3	TGTGCCAGCAGCCAAGAGACAGGGCAGAGGACAGATACGCAGTATTTT	CASSQETGQRTDTQYF
TRBD2	TRBV7-9	TRBJ2-7	TGTGCCAGCAGCGAAATGGCGGGAGGGGACGAGCAGTACTTC	CASSEMAGGDEQYF
.	TRBV19	TRBJ1-1	TGTGCCAGTAGTATTTCGGACACTGAAGCTTTCTTT	CASSISDTEAFF
.	TRBV5-4	TRBJ2-2	TGTGCCAGCAGCGTAGGACTGGTCGGGGAGCTGTTTTTT	CASSVGLVGELFF
.	TRBV6-1	TRBJ1-1	TGTGCCAGCAGTGACAGGGGATTCTACACTGAAGCTTTCTTT	CASSDRGFYTEAFF
TRBD1	TRBV11-2	TRBJ2-7	TGTGCCAGCAGCTTCCGACAGGGGGCTACCTACGAGCAGTACTTC	CASSFRQGATYEQYF
.	TRBV6-1	TRBJ1-2	TGTGCCAGCAGCGAAATACCAGGGTTCGACTATGGCTACACCTTC	CASSEIPGFDYGYTF
TRBD1	TRBV5-1	TRBJ1-2	TGCGCCAGTAACCGGGACAGTGACCTCTATGGCTACACCTTC	CASNRDSDLYGYTF
.	TRBV29-1	TRBJ2-1	TGCAGCGGAATAGGGACTGTCTCCTACAATGAGCAGTTCTTC	CSGIGTVSYNEQFF
.	TRBV6-5	TRBJ2-5	TGTGCCAGCAAAAAGACTAGGGACCAAGAGACCCAGTACTTC	CASKKTRDQETQYF
.	TRBV28	TRBJ1-1	TGTGCCAGCAGTCCCAACCGACGCGGAGCTTTCTTT	CASSPNRRGAFF
TRBD1	TRBV5-1	TRBJ1-4	TGCGCCAGCAGCTTGGTTGGTTGGGACAGAAATAATGAAAAACTGTTTTTT	CASSLVGWDRNNEKLFF
TRBD2	TRBV30	TRBJ2-5	TGTGCCTGGAGTCCAGCGGGAGATTGGGAGACCCAGTACTTC	CAWSPAGDWETQYF
.	TRBV7-9	TRBJ2-7	TGTGCCAGCAGCTTAGGGGCCGAGCAGTACTTC	CASSLGAEQYF
.	TRBV5-1	TRBJ2-5	TGCGCCAGCAGCTTAGCCCCTCACGAGACCCAGTACTTC	CASSLAPHETQYF
TRBD1	TRBV9	TRBJ1-3	TGTGCCAGCAGCATCGGGACAGGGCTGGGTGGAAACACCATATATTTT	CASSIGTGLGGNTIYF
TRBD2	TRBV4-2	TRBJ2-7	TGTGCCAGCAGCCAAGTGGTGGGAGGGAGCGCCTACGAGCAGTACTTC	CASSQVVGGSAYEQYF
.	TRBV6-9	TRBJ2-7	TGTGCCAGCAGTAAACGGAGGTTCATAACCTACGAGCAGTACTTC	CASSKRRFITYEQYF
.	TRBV19	TRBJ1-1	TGTGCCAGTAGCCCGACGGGGAACACTGAAGCTTTCTTT	CASSPTGNTEAFF
TRBD1	TRBV30	TRBJ1-1	TGTGCCTGGAGTGGGGGGACAGGCGGGGTGGGGAACACTGAAGCTTTCTTT	CAWSGGTGGVGNTEAFF
.	TRBV29-1	TRBJ1-2	TGCAGCGTTGATTCTGGGAGTAATGGCTACACCTTC	CSVDSGSNGYTF
.	TRBV27	TRBJ2-1	TGTGCCAGCAGTTTAGGGGGCTACTACAATGAGCAGTTCTTC	CASSLGGYYNEQFF
.	TRBV7-9	TRBJ2-5	TGTGCCAGCAGCTTAGATCTAGAGACCCAGTACTTC	CASSLDLETQYF
.	TRBV7-8	TRBJ1-3	TGTGCCAGCAGCTCAGAGACCACAGCCCACTCTGGAAACACCATATATTTT	CASSSETTAHSGNTIYF
TRBD2	TRBV4-1	TRBJ2-1	TGCGCCAGCAGCCAAGATTCGACTAGCGGGCGCTACAATGAGCAGTTCTTC	CASSQDSTSGRYNEQFF
TRBD2	TRBV5-1	TRBJ2-6	TGCGCCAGCAGCTTCGGGGGGTTAAATTCTGGGGCCAACGTCCTGACTTTC	CASSFGGLNSGANVLTF
TRBD1	TRBV29-1	TRBJ1-2	TGCAGCGCAACAGGGGGCGAGCGGTATGGCTACACCTTC	CSATGGERYGYTF
.	TRBV6-5	TRBJ2-2	TGTGCCAGCAGGCCTCAGGGGGGAGCCGGGGAGCTGTTTTTT	CASRPQGGAGELFF
.	TRBV2	TRBJ1-5	TGTGCCAGCGGGCTCCGAGGGCAGCCCCAGCATTTT	CASGLRGQPQHF
TRBD2	TRBV6-5	TRBJ2-1	TGTGCCAGCAGCTATGGGACTAGCGGATACAATGAGCAGTTCTTC	CASSYGTSGYNEQFF
.	TRBV4-1	TRBJ2-5	TGCGCCAGCAGCCCTGGGACGGGGGAAGAGACCCAGTACTTC	CASSPGTGEETQYF
TRBD1	TRBV10-3	TRBJ2-3	TGTGCCATCAGTGAGTCAGACAGGGGTACAGATACGCAGTATTTT	CAISESDRGTDTQYF
TRBD1	TRBV5-4	TRBJ2-7	TGTGCCAGCAGCCGTGAGGGACAGATCTACGAGCAGTACTTC	CASSREGQIYEQYF
TRBD1	TRBV30	TRBJ1-4	TGTGCCTGGGGGACAGGTTCGGGTGAAAAACTGTTTTTT	CAWGTGSGEKLFF
TRBD1	TRBV6-1	TRBJ2-1	TGTGCCAGCACCGGGGACAGGGGGCGGGTTAATGAGCAGTTCTTC	CASTGDRGRVNEQFF